Detailed here is one T cell receptor (beta chain). Its cognate antigen is unknown. The source of the sample is a study of cytomegalovirus exposure and HLA in healthy donors. Each donor's status was that of a healthy bone marrow donor. Study conclusions and caveats: Among the sequence variants, a highly shared cluster was likely an artifact of sequencing.

Looked up from germline, CDR1 is SGHDT and CDR2 is YYEEEE. CDR3 length equals 14 residues. Unmatched junction bases numbered 6, after V lost 3 bases and J lost 6 bases. Primers included in the PCR were 60 Vbeta and 13 Jbeta primers. Authors' processing steps: It was a later analysis that counted tens of millions of unique TCR beta chains, of which 9 million to 13 million were shared. Some clones are missing from TCRdb's copy, which holds only in-frame ones; the method was immunoSEQ multiplex PCR. Clone size and V and J calls were adopted from that table, with D and trimming inferred from the DNA. The table lists approximately 44,000 clones, around 65% of them singletons.

Sequencing input: PBMCs. The chain uses TRBV5-6 and TRBJ1-3, with 7 bases fitting TRBD1. This TCR derives from a human donor in good health. CDR3 nucleotides: TGTGCCAGCAGCTGGCAGGGGGGTGAAAACACCATATATTTT. It codes for CASSWQGGENTIYF.